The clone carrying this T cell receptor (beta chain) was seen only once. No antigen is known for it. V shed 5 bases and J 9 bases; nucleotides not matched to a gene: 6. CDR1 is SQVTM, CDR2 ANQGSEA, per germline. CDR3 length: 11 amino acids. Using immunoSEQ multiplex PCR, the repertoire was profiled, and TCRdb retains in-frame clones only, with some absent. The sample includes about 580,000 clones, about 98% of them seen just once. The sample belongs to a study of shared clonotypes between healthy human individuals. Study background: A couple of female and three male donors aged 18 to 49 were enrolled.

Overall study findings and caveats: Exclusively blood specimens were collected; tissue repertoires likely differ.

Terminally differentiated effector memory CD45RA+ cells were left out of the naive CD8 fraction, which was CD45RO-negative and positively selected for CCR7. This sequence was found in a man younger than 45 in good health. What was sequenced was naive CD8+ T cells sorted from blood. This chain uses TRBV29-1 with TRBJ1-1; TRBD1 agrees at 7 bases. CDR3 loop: CSVRDSQKAFF. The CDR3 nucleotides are TGCAGCGTTCGGGACAGCCAAAAAGCTTTCTTT. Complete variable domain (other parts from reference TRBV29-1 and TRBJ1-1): SAVISQKPSRDICQRGTSLTIQCQVDSQVTMMFWYRQQPGQSLTLIATANQGSEATYESGFVIDKFPISRPNLTFSTLTVSNMSPEDSSIYLCSVRDSQKAFFGQGTRLTVV.